Below, 11 T cell receptor beta chains from the same sample are listed, as sequenced in a study of blood T cell repertoires in COVID-19. Sequencing used immunoSEQ multiplex PCR; TCRdb keeps in-frame clones, though not all of them. The table shows 70,000 to 100,000 clones, with roughly 82% occurring only once. Sequencing used peripheral blood. The receptors were gathered from a human donor in a cohort sampled during active COVID-19.

V is TRBV13 and J is TRBJ2-7; 11 bases map to TRBD2. Per germline, CDR1 PRHDT and CDR2 FYEKMQ (reference sequence). This CDR3 has 15 amino acids. After removal of 3 bases from V and 7 bases from J, the junction contained 8 bases not matched to a gene. The CDR3 DNA reads TGTGCCAGCAGCTTGCGGACTAGCGGGTGGGAGGAGCAGTACTTC. Its translation: CASSLRTSGWEEQYF.

The chain has TRBV6-5 and TRBJ1-6, with no clear D. The CDR3 extends over 14 amino acids. V was pared by 6 bases and J by 9 bases, with 15 bases between. Germline assignment: CDR1 MNHEY and CDR2 SVGAGI. CDR3: CASRGALGSSPLHF. The CDR3 coding sequence is TGTGCCAGCAGAGGTGCCCTAGGGAGTTCACCCCTCCACTTT.

The chain links TRBV6-1 to TRBJ2-7, with 8 bases that match TRBD2. CDR3 length: 15 residues. The junction had 8 bases not matched to a gene; V was cut back by 2 bases and J by 5 bases. The germline CDR1 and CDR2 sequences are MNHNS and SASEGT. The CDR3 here is CASSEHGGSGDEQYF. The CDR3, as DNA: TGTGCCAGCAGTGAACATGGGGGTAGCGGGGACGAGCAGTACTTC.

The chain employs TRBV6-5 and TRBJ2-2; a possible D gene is TRBD1 (6 bases). Trimming took 6 bases from V and 2 from J, leaving 10 bases between them. CDR1 and CDR2 from the germline V gene are MNHEY and SVGAGI. The CDR3 is 14 amino acids. CDR3 sequence: CASSRDTNTGELFF. CDR3 nucleotide sequence: TGTGCCAGCAGCCGGGACACTAACACCGGGGAGCTGTTTTTT.

V usage is TRBV7-8 and J usage is TRBJ2-7; 9 bases fit TRBD2. Per the germline V gene, CDR1 is SGHVS and CDR2 is FQNEAQ. J was trimmed by 2 bases and V by 4 bases; bases with no gene match: 12. The CDR3 runs 17 residues. DNA for the CDR3: TGTGCCAGCAGCTCCCCGGGTAGCGGGGGCCGTGCCTACGAGCAGTACTTC. Protein: CASSSPGSGGRAYEQYF.

V and J are TRBV7-3 and TRBJ2-2; tentative D call: TRBD1 (6 bases). Germline V lookup: CDR1 SGHTA, CDR2 FQGTGA. V was pared by 5 bases and J by 4 bases, with 11 bases between. The CDR3 is made up of 14 amino acids. CDR3 amino acids: CASSKIGGTGELFF. Written as DNA, the CDR3 is TGTGCCAGCAGCAAGATAGGGGGCACCGGGGAGCTGTTTTTT.

The V and J genes are TRBV28 and TRBJ2-7; 10 nucleotides align to TRBD1. The trim removed 5 bases at V and 9 bases at J, leaving 13 bases unmatched. The CDR3 contains 15 residues. Germline V gives CDR1 MDHEN, CDR2 SYDVKM. CDR3: CASSTPGTGATRQYF. The DNA of the CDR3 is TGTGCCAGCAGTACCCCCGGGACAGGGGCTACGAGGCAGTACTTC.

This chain uses TRBV6-4 with TRBJ2-1, with 9 nucleotides matching TRBD2. Germline V CDR1 and CDR2: MRHNA, SNTAGT. This CDR3 contains 15 residues. V was clipped by 1 base and J by 7 bases; unmatched bases: 5. Here the CDR3 reads CASSDFAGGRNEQFF. CDR3 sequence (DNA): TGTGCCAGCAGTGACTTTGCGGGAGGGCGGAATGAGCAGTTCTTC.

V and J are TRBV6-1 and TRBJ1-6; TRBD1 matches at 8 bases. The CDR3 runs to 16 residues. Unmatched junction bases numbered 6, after V lost 1 base and J lost 7 bases. The germline CDR1 and CDR2 sequences are MNHNS and SASEGT. The CDR3 sequence: CASSEVGQGINSPLHF. Here the CDR3 DNA reads TGTGCCAGCAGTGAAGTTGGACAGGGTATCAATTCACCCCTCCACTTT.

The J gene is TRBJ2-2, the V gene TRBV3-1 (or the pseudogene TRBV3-2); TRBD1 might be the D (6 bases). Deletions cut 6 bases from V and 2 bases from J, with 16 bases between. Germline CDR1 is LGHDT and CDR2 is YNNKEL (reference sequence). There are 16 residues in the CDR3. CDR3 amino acids: CASRIVQGSNTGELFF. CDR3 bases: TGTGCCAGCAGAATCGTACAGGGAAGTAACACCGGGGAGCTGTTTTTT.

This clone occurred once. CDR3 DNA sequence: TGTGCCAGCAGTTTTACGGTAGGACAGGGAAACACCGGGGAGCTGTTTTTT. The encoded protein is CASSFTVGQGNTGELFF. The chain employs TRBV27 and TRBJ2-2; 8 bases map to TRBD1. Per germline, CDR1 MNHEY and CDR2 SMNVEV (reference sequence). The ends lost 3 bases at V and 2 bases at J; junction bases unmatched: 8. The CDR3 totals 17 residues.